The rows below give T cell receptor beta chains drawn from one sample of a study of identical twins. Via MiXCR, TCRdb re-called the 5' RACE reads, giving one row per CDR3 protein. The sample lists fewer than 650,000 distinct CDR3 sequences; about 7% were seen once. This sample was also put to use in a study of yellow fever vaccine responses in identical twins.

The sample comprised PBMCs. The receptors were gathered from a woman between 18 and 29 years old in good health. Both conserved end residues are part of each CDR3. The order of the fields is clone size, V gene, J gene, D gene, CDR3 protein, CDR3 DNA. The D gene is left open where the match is weak. Size is stated for part of the rows, as once, few or many counts, or as a class when the clone is expanded.

abundance: many; v_gene: TRBV24-1; j_gene: TRBJ2-1; d_gene: TRBD2; CDR3aa: CATSDPGTSDRLYNEQFF; CDR3nt: TGTGCCACCAGTGATCCGGGGACTAGCGATCGACTTTACAATGAGCAGTTCTTC
abundance: -; v_gene: TRBV11-2; j_gene: TRBJ2-5; d_gene: -; CDR3aa: CASSLLEGTQYF; CDR3nt: TGTGCCAGCAGCTTACTAGAAGGGACCCAGTACTTC
abundance: few; v_gene: TRBV12-3/TRBV12-4; j_gene: TRBJ1-2; d_gene: -; CDR3aa: CASTQDARIGGYTF; CDR3nt: TGTGCCAGCACCCAGGACGCTCGTATTGGTGGCTACACCTTC
abundance: many; v_gene: TRBV25-1; j_gene: TRBJ2-3; d_gene: TRBD1; CDR3aa: CASSEWTGAADTQYF; CDR3nt: TGTGCCAGCAGTGAATGGACAGGGGCGGCAGATACGCAGTATTTT
abundance: -; v_gene: TRBV24-1; j_gene: TRBJ2-1; d_gene: TRBD1; CDR3aa: CATRGDRGPDEQFF; CDR3nt: TGTGCCACCAGGGGGGACAGGGGGCCGGATGAGCAGTTCTTC
abundance: few; v_gene: TRBV7-2; j_gene: TRBJ2-1; d_gene: -; CDR3aa: CASSTNYRPFF; CDR3nt: TGTGCCAGCAGCACAAACTATCGGCCTTTCTTC
abundance: few; v_gene: TRBV20-1; j_gene: TRBJ2-1; d_gene: TRBD2; CDR3aa: CSARDRVGRASEQFF; CDR3nt: TGCAGTGCTAGAGATCGCGTCGGGAGGGCCAGTGAGCAGTTCTTC
abundance: many; v_gene: TRBV7-9; j_gene: TRBJ2-7; d_gene: TRBD2; CDR3aa: CASSFSSGSSGEQYF; CDR3nt: TGTGCCAGCAGCTTTTCTAGCGGGAGCTCCGGCGAGCAGTACTTC
abundance: many; v_gene: TRBV20-1; j_gene: TRBJ1-2; d_gene: -; CDR3aa: CSVPRVGGSYGYTF; CDR3nt: TGCAGTGTCCCGAGAGTGGGGGGTAGCTATGGCTACACCTTC
abundance: many; v_gene: TRBV12-3/TRBV12-4; j_gene: TRBJ1-1; d_gene: -; CDR3aa: CASSLTQGNTEAFF; CDR3nt: TGTGCCAGCAGTTTAACCCAGGGGAACACTGAAGCTTTCTTT
abundance: -; v_gene: TRBV3-1; j_gene: TRBJ2-7; d_gene: -; CDR3aa: CASSPTGTVMNEQYF; CDR3nt: TGTGCCAGCAGCCCCACCGGGACCGTTATGAACGAGCAGTACTTC
abundance: many; v_gene: TRBV12-3/TRBV12-4; j_gene: TRBJ1-5; d_gene: -; CDR3aa: CASNIGGNQPQHF; CDR3nt: TGTGCCAGCAACATAGGGGGCAATCAGCCCCAGCATTTT
abundance: many; v_gene: TRBV29-1; j_gene: TRBJ2-1; d_gene: TRBD2; CDR3aa: CSLRATGGNEQFF; CDR3nt: TGCAGCCTCCGGGCAACCGGGGGGAATGAGCAGTTCTTC
abundance: few; v_gene: TRBV20-1; j_gene: TRBJ2-5; d_gene: TRBD2; CDR3aa: CSATTSLETQYF; CDR3nt: TGCAGTGCGACGACTAGCTTAGAGACCCAGTACTTC
abundance: few; v_gene: TRBV7-6; j_gene: TRBJ2-3; d_gene: -; CDR3aa: CASSSYPPTSTDTQYF; CDR3nt: TGTGCCAGCAGCTCCTATCCCCCGACTAGCACAGATACGCAGTATTTT
abundance: few; v_gene: TRBV12-3/TRBV12-4; j_gene: TRBJ1-2; d_gene: TRBD1; CDR3aa: CASSFYQGGIDGYTF; CDR3nt: TGTGCCAGCAGTTTTTATCAGGGGGGTATCGATGGCTACACCTTC
abundance: few; v_gene: TRBV3-1; j_gene: TRBJ1-4; d_gene: -; CDR3aa: CASSQARRKAGEKLFF; CDR3nt: TGTGCCAGCAGCCAAGCGCGACGAAAGGCCGGTGAAAAACTGTTTTTT
abundance: many; v_gene: TRBV24-1; j_gene: TRBJ1-2; d_gene: -; CDR3aa: CATSATTGAGYTF; CDR3nt: TGTGCCACCAGTGCCACTACGGGCGCTGGCTACACCTTC
abundance: -; v_gene: TRBV28; j_gene: TRBJ2-7; d_gene: -; CDR3aa: CASRTGSLSYEQYF; CDR3nt: TGTGCCAGCAGAACAGGGTCCCTCAGCTACGAGCAGTACTTC
abundance: few; v_gene: TRBV7-8; j_gene: TRBJ2-7; d_gene: TRBD1; CDR3aa: CASSYRQGRETYEQYF; CDR3nt: TGTGCCAGCAGCTACCGACAGGGTAGGGAAACCTACGAGCAGTACTTC
abundance: -; v_gene: TRBV28; j_gene: TRBJ2-1; d_gene: -; CDR3aa: CASSPYLGNNEQFF; CDR3nt: TGTGCCAGCAGCCCCTACCTGGGTAACAATGAGCAGTTCTTC
abundance: few; v_gene: TRBV5-1; j_gene: TRBJ2-1; d_gene: TRBD2; CDR3aa: CASSFRGPTSGRVHRWDEQFF; CDR3nt: TGCGCCAGCAGCTTCCGGGGTCCTACTAGCGGGAGAGTTCACAGGTGGGATGAGCAGTTCTTC
abundance: many; v_gene: TRBV9; j_gene: TRBJ2-1; d_gene: TRBD1; CDR3aa: CASSKGQGGINEQFF; CDR3nt: TGTGCCAGCAGCAAAGGACAGGGGGGGATAAATGAGCAGTTCTTC
abundance: -; v_gene: TRBV12-3/TRBV12-4; j_gene: TRBJ2-1; d_gene: TRBD2; CDR3aa: CASGPQGLDSQEQFF; CDR3nt: TGTGCCAGCGGTCCGCAGGGACTAGATAGTCAGGAGCAGTTCTTC
abundance: many; v_gene: TRBV4-1; j_gene: TRBJ2-2; d_gene: -; CDR3aa: CASSQASDRIKPNTGELFF; CDR3nt: TGCGCCAGCAGCCAGGCAAGCGACAGGATTAAGCCGAACACCGGGGAGCTGTTTTTT
abundance: many; v_gene: TRBV6-1; j_gene: TRBJ2-1; d_gene: -; CDR3aa: CASSEGTEAYNEQFF; CDR3nt: TGTGCCAGCAGTGAAGGGACAGAGGCCTACAATGAGCAGTTCTTC
abundance: many; v_gene: TRBV7-8; j_gene: TRBJ2-1; d_gene: -; CDR3aa: CASSFGQNSYNEQFF; CDR3nt: TGTGCCAGCAGCTTTGGACAGAACTCCTACAATGAGCAGTTCTTC